The 8 T cell receptor beta chains listed next were all sequenced from one sample in a study of shared clonotypes between healthy human individuals. Clones were read by immunoSEQ multiplex PCR, and TCRdb kept only the in-frame ones, dropping some. The top ten clones hold approximately 0.13% of a sample with about 2 million clones, roughly 94% of them seen once. The sample consisted of naive CD4+ T cells sorted from blood. Documented subset: CD45RA+ positively selected. Receptors originate from a man aged 18 to 30 in good health.

Note on this clone: A much larger clone is a single base away; this may be a read error. The rearrangement joins TRBV7-9 to TRBJ2-7, with a tentative D call TRBD1 (5 bases). The CDR3 sequence is 14 residues long. The ends were cut back, 1 base at V and 1 base at J, with 8 bases in the middle. CDR1 SEHNR and CDR2 FQNEAQ come from the germline V gene (reference sequence). The CDR3 loop reads CASSLGAGSYEQYF. CDR3 in DNA: TGTGCCAGCAGCTTAGGTGCAGGGTCCTACGAGCAGTACTTC.

V gene TRBV18 combines with J gene TRBJ2-3; 8 positions agree with TRBD1. CDR3 length: 17 residues. Germline loops: CDR1 KGHSH, CDR2 LQKENI. The V and J ends lost 2 bases and 6 bases, in that order; junction bases with no gene match: 13. CDR3 loop: CASSPLYPRTGTDTQYF. CDR3 sequence (DNA): TGTGCCAGCTCACCATTGTACCCGAGGACAGGGACGGATACGCAGTATTTT.

J is TRBJ1-4 and V is TRBV5-1; D is undetermined. Trimming took 3 bases from V and 7 from J, leaving 10 bases between them. This CDR3 has 13 residues. The germline CDR1 and CDR2 sequences are SGHRS and YFSETQ. Written as DNA, the CDR3 is TGCGCCAGCAGCTCCGGAATGGTTGAAAAACTGTTTTTT. Translating it yields CASSSGMVEKLFF. Full variable domain (missing parts from reference TRBV5-1 and TRBJ1-4): KAGVTQTPRYLIKTRGQQVTLSCSPISGHRSVSWYQQTPGQGLQFLFEYFSETQRNKGNFPGRFSGRQFSNSRSEMNVSTLELGDSALYLCASSSGMVEKLFFGSGTQLSVL.

The gene calls are TRBV7-9 and TRBJ2-3; D is perhaps TRBD2 (6 bases). This CDR3 has 15 amino acids. Deletions cut 4 bases from V and 1 base from J, with 12 bases between. Germline CDR1 reads SEHNR; CDR2 reads FQNEAQ (reference sequence). This CDR3 is CASSYGGGGTDTQYF. CDR3 DNA sequence: TGTGCCAGCAGCTACGGGGGAGGAGGCACAGATACGCAGTATTTT.

The rearrangement uses TRBV5-4 and TRBJ2-6, with a possible D match to TRBD1 (7 bases). Germline loops: CDR1 SGHNT, CDR2 YYREEE (reference sequence). Trimming left V 9 bases short and J 1 base short, with 11 bases between. The CDR3 totals 14 residues. This chain's CDR3 is CATAGQSGANVLTF. Here the CDR3 DNA reads TGTGCCACCGCGGGACAGTCTGGGGCCAACGTCCTGACTTTC.

V and J are TRBV30 and TRBJ1-1; TRBD1 matches at 7 bases. The CDR3 length is 14 residues. V shed 3 bases, J shed 4 bases, and the junction held 8 bases outside the gene matches. Germline V gene sequence: CDR1 GTSNPN, CDR2 SVGIG (reference sequence). CDR3 sequence (DNA): TGTGCCTGGAGCCAACAGGGGTGGGGCACTGAAGCTTTCTTT. This gives the protein CAWSQQGWGTEAFF.

V is TRBV28 and J is TRBJ2-7; 7 bases match TRBD1. This CDR3 comprises 15 residues. The germline CDR1 and CDR2 sequences are MDHEN and SYDVKM. The trim removed 2 bases at V and 0 bases at J, leaving 4 bases unmatched. As DNA, the CDR3 is TGTGCCAGCAGTTTAGCGACAGGGTTCTCCTACGAGCAGTACTTC. The encoded protein is CASSLATGFSYEQYF. Filled out from reference TRBV28 and TRBJ2-7, the complete variable domain reads DVKVTQSSRYLVKRTGEKVFLECVQDMDHENMFWYRQDPGLGLRLIYFSYDVKMKEKGDIPEGYSVSREKKERFSLILESASTNQTSMYLCASSLATGFSYEQYFGPGTRLTVT.

The chain uses TRBV14 and TRBJ1-1; D remains unclear. The germline V and J ends were trimmed by 6 bases and 2 bases, with 19 bases remaining between them. There are 16 residues in the CDR3. Germline-derived CDR1 and CDR2 are SGHDN and FVKESK. This CDR3 is CASSYLLTPSNTEAFF. Here the CDR3 DNA reads TGTGCCAGCAGTTACCTATTGACACCTTCCAACACTGAAGCTTTCTTT.